The clone carrying this T cell receptor (beta chain) was seen just once. Its antigen is not known. The V gene end was trimmed by 1 base and the J gene end by 6 bases; junction bases not matched to a gene: 5. The CDR3 is 15 residues long. Germline CDR1 and CDR2: SNHLY and FYNNEI. PCR primers comprised 60 Vbeta and 13 Jbeta primers. Profiling relied on immunoSEQ multiplex PCR, and the TCRdb table lists in-frame clones only, not all of them. The sample holds about 160,000 clones, 70% to 85% seen once. This entry is derived from a study of cytomegalovirus exposure and HLA in healthy donors. Study conclusions and caveats: TCR beta chains numbering roughly 150 were designated cytomegalovirus-associated. In a later analysis, donors in an Asian-associated ancestry cluster reportedly had fewer N-insertions in productive TCRs than the cohort mean.

The chain has TRBV2 and TRBJ2-1; 8 bases are a match to TRBD2. Sequencing was done on a sample of PBMCs. The clonotype was recovered from a middle-aged man in good health and CMV-seronegative. The CDR3 region has the DNA TGTGCCAGCAGTGAAGGGAGCGGGGGACTCAATGAGCAGTTCTTC. It codes for CASSEGSGGLNEQFF.